The clone carrying this TCR beta chain is classed as medium-sized. Its target is not known. Original handling: A classifier for distant metastasis in papillary thyroid cancer was constructed using CDR3 differences observed across clinicopathological groups. TCRdb re-called the PCR reads through MiXCR. TCRdb's processing, not the authors', yielded these V and J calls. The sample records tens of thousands of clones, more than 14% being singletons. The data stem from a study of metastatic and nonmetastatic thyroid tumors. Across the study: The authors compared repertoires across blood and tumor or nodule tissue from malignant and benign thyroid patients. Study-wide points: Malignant tumors reportedly showed significantly higher TCR beta diversity than benign nodules in both blood and tumor.

The CDR3 is made up of 15 amino acids. J gave up 3 bases and V 5 bases, and 3 bases lay outside the gene matches. Each patient came to thyroid surgery without any prior treatment (of any kind). The sequence came from a female donor with papillary thyroid cancer or a benign thyroid nodule (not recorded which). Some clones in this sample may be carry-over from other donors' samples. What was sequenced was tumor tissue. This rearrangement joins TRBV12-3 or TRBV12-4 to TRBJ2-1; 11 bases match TRBD2. The CDR3 reads CASSGGTSGYNEQFF. The CDR3 coding sequence is TGTGCCAGCAGTGGCGGGACTAGCGGCTACAATGAGCAGTTCTTC.